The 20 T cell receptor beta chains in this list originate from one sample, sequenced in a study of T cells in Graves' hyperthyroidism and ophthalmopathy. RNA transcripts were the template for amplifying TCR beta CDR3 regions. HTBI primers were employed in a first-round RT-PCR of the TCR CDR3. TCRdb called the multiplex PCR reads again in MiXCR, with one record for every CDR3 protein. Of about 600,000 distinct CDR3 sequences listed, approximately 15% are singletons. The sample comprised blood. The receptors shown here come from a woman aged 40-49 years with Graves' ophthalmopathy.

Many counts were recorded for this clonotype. CDR3 sequence reads: CASSLMGTGSLMNTEAFF. The CDR3 nucleotides are TGTGCCAGCAGCTTAATGGGGACAGGGAGCTTAATGAACACTGAAGCTTTCTTT. The rearrangement links TRBV11-2 to TRBJ1-1; 9 bases align to TRBD1. Per the germline V gene, CDR1 is SGHAT and CDR2 is FQNNGV. This CDR3 region has 18 residues. V lost 2 bases and J lost 0; bases outside the gene matches: 10.

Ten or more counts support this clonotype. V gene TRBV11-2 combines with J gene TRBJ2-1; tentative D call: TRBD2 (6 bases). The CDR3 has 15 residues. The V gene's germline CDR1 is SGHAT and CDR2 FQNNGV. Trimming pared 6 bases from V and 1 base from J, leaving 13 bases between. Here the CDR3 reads CASRVGGVSYNEQFF. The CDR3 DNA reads TGTGCCAGCAGGGTGGGAGGAGTATCCTACAATGAGCAGTTCTTC.

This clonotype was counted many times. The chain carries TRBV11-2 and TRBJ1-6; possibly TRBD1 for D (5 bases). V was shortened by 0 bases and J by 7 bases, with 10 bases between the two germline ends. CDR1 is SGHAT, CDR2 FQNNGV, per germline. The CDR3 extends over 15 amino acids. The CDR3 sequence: CASSLDQGNNSPLHF. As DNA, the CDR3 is TGTGCCAGCAGCTTAGATCAGGGAAACAATTCACCCCTCCACTTT.

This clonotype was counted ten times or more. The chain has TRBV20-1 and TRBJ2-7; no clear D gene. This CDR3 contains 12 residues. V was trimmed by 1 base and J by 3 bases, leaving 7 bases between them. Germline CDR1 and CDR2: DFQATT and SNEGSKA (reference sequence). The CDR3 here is CSARVTDYEQYF. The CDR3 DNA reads TGCAGTGCTAGAGTAACTGACTACGAGCAGTACTTC.

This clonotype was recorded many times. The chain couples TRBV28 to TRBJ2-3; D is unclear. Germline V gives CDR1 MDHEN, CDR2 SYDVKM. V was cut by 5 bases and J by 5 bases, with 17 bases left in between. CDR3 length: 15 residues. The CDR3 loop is CASSIKVIGEDTQYF. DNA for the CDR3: TGTGCCAGCAGTATCAAGGTTATCGGTGAAGATACGCAGTATTTT.

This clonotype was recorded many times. The CDR3 bases are TGTGCCAGCAGTGACGCCAGGGGACAGAGCTGGTATGGCTACACCTTC. This gives the protein CASSDARGQSWYGYTF. The chain links TRBV2 to TRBJ1-2; 7 positions agree with TRBD1. Germline V gene data show CDR1 as SNHLY and CDR2 as FYNNEI. V was clipped by 3 bases and J by 5 bases; unmatched bases: 12. This CDR3 has 16 residues.

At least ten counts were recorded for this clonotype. The CDR3 sequence is CASSQNYGYTF. The CDR3 coding sequence is TGTGCCAGCAGTCAAAACTATGGCTACACCTTC. This chain links TRBV12-3 or TRBV12-4 with TRBJ1-2; D call uncertain. The CDR3 is made up of 11 amino acids. V lost 5 bases to trimming and J lost 2 bases, with 3 bases between them.

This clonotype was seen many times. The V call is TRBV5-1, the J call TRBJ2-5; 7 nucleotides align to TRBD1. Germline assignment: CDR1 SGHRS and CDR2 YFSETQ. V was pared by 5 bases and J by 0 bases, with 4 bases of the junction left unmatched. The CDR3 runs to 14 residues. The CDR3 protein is CASRQGNHQETQYF. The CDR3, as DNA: TGCGCCAGCAGACAGGGGAATCACCAAGAGACCCAGTACTTC.

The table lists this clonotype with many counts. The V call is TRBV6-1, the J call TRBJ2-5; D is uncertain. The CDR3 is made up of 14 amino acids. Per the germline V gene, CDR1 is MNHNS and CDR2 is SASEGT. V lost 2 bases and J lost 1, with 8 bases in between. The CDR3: CASSETWGQETQYF. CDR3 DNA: TGTGCCAGCAGTGAAACGTGGGGCCAAGAGACCCAGTACTTC.

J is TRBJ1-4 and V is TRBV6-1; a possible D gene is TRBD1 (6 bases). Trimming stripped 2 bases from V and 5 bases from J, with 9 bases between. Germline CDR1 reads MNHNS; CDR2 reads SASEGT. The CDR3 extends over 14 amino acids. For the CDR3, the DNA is TGTGCCAGCAGTGAAAGGGGGGGGAATGAAAAACTGTTTTTT. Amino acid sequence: CASSERGGNEKLFF.

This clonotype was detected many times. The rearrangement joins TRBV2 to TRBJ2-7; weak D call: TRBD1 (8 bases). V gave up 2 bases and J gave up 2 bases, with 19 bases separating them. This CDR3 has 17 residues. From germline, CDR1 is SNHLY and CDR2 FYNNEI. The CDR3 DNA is TGTGCCAGCAGTGAAATGGGAGGGACAGGATTCCCCTACGAGCAGTACTTC. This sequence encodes CASSEMGGTGFPYEQYF.

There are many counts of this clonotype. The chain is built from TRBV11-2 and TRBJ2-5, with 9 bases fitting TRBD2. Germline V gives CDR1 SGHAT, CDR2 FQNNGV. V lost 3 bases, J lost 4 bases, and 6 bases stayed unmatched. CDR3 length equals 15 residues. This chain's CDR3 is CASSFRGRAGETQYF. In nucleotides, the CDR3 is TGTGCCAGCAGCTTTCGCGGGAGGGCCGGAGAGACCCAGTACTTC.

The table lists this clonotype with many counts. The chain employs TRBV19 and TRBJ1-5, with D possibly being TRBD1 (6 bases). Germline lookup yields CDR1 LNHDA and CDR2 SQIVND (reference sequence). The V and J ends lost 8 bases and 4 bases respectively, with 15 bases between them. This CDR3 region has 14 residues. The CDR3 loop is CASSPTGTNQPQHF. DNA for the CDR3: TGTGCCAGTTCACCTACAGGGACAAATCAGCCCCAGCATTTT.

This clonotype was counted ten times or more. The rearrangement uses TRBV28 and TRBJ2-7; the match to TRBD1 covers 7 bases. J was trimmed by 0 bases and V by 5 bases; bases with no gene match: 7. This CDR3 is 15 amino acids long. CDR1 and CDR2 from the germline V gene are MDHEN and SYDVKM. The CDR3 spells CASSRGQDASYEQYF. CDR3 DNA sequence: TGTGCCAGCAGTCGCGGACAGGACGCCTCCTACGAGCAGTACTTC.

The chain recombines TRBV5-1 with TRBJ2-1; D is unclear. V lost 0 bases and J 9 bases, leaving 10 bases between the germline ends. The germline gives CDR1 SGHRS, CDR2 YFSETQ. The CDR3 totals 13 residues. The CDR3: CASSLVGGFEQFF. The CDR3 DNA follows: TGCGCCAGCAGCTTGGTAGGTGGCTTTGAGCAGTTCTTC. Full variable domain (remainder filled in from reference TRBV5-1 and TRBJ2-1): KAGVTQTPRYLIKTRGQQVTLSCSPISGHRSVSWYQQTPGQGLQFLFEYFSETQRNKGNFPGRFSGRQFSNSRSEMNVSTLELGDSALYLCASSLVGGFEQFFGPGTRLTVL.

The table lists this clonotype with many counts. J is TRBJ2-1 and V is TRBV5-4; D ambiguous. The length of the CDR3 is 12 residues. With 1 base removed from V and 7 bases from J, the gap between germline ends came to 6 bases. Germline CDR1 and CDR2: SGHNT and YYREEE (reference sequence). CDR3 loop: CASSLSVNEQFF. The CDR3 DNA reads TGTGCCAGCAGCTTGTCGGTGAATGAGCAGTTCTTC.

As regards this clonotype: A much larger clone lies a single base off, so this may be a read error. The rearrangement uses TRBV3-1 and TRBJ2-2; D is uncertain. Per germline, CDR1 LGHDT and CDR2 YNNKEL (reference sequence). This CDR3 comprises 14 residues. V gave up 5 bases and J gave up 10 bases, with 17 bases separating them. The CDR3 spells CASSLEWSSEELFF. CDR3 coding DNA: TGTGCCAGCAGCTTAGAGTGGTCGTCCGAGGAGCTGTTTTTT.

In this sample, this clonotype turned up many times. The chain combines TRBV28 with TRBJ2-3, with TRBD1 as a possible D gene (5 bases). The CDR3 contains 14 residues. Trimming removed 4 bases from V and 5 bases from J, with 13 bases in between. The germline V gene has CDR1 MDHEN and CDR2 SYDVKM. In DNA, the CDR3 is TGTGCCAGCAGTTCTACCCCCAGGGAAGATACGCAGTATTTT. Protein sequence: CASSSTPREDTQYF. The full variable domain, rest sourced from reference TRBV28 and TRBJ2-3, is DVKVTQSSRYLVKRTGEKVFLECVQDMDHENMFWYRQDPGLGLRLIYFSYDVKMKEKGDIPEGYSVSREKKERFSLILESASTNQTSMYLCASSSTPREDTQYFGPGTRLTVL.

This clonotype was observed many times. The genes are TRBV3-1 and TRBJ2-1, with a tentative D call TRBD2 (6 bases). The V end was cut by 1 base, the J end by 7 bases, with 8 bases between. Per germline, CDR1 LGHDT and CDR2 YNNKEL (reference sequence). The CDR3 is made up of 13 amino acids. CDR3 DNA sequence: TGTGCCAGCAGCCAAGGCCTAGCGAATGAGCAGTTCTTC. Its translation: CASSQGLANEQFF.

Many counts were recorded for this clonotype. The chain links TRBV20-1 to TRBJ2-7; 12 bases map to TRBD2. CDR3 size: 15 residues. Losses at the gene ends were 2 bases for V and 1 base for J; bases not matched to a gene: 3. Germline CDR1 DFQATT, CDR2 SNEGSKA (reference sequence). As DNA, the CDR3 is TGCAGTGCTAGACCGCTAGCGGGAGGGTCCTACGAGCAGTACTTC. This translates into CSARPLAGGSYEQYF.